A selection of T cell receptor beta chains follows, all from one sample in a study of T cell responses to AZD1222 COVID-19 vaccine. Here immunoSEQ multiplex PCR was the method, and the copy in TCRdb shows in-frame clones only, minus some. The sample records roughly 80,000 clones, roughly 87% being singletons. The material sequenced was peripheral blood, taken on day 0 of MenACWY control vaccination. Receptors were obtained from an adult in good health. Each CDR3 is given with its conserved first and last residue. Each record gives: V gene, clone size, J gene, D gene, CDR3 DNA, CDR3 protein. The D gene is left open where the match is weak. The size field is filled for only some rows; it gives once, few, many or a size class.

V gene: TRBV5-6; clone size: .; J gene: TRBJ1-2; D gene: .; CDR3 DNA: TGTGCCAGCTCCGGAGGCAGAACTAACTATGGCTACACCTTC; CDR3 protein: CASSGGRTNYGYTF
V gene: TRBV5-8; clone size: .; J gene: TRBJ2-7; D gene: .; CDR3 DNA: TGTGCCAGCAGCGCCCGAAACTTCCCTTACGAGCAGTACTTC; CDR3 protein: CASSARNFPYEQYF
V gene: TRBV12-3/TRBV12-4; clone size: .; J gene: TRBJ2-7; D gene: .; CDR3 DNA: TGTGCCAGCAGGCCGACTTCCTCCTACGAGCAGTACTTC; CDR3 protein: CASRPTSSYEQYF
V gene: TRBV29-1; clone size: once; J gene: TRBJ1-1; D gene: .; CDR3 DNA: TGCAGCGTTGATGGGCCCCAGGGGCACACTGAAGCTTTCTTT; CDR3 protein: CSVDGPQGHTEAFF
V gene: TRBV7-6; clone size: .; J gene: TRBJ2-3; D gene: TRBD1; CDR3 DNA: TGTGCCAGCAGCTTAGCCATCTCAGGGACAGACTCAACAGATACGCAGTATTTT; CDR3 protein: CASSLAISGTDSTDTQYF
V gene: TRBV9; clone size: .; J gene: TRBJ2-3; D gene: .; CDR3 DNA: TGTGCCAGCAGCGTAGCGGCTAGCGTGACAGATACGCAGTATTTT; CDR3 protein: CASSVAASVTDTQYF
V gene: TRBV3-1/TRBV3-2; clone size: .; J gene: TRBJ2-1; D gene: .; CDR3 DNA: TGTGCCAGCAGCCAAGATCCCGGGGGCTACAATGAGCAGTTCTTC; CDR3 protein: CASSQDPGGYNEQFF
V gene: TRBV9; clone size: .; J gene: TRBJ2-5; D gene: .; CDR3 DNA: TGTGCCAGCAGCGAGTCGACTAGTCAGGAAGAGACCCAGTACTTC; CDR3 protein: CASSESTSQEETQYF
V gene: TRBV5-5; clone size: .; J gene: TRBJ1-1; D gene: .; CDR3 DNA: TGTGCCAGCAGCGTGGACGGAGGACACACTGAAGCTTTCTTT; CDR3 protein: CASSVDGGHTEAFF
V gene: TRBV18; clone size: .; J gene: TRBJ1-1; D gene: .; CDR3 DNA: TGTGCCAGCTCGCCAACACGAACTGAAGCTTTCTTT; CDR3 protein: CASSPTRTEAFF
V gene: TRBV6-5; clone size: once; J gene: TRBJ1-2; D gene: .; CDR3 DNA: TGTGCCAGCAGTCCCCAGGGAGCTAACTATGGCTACACCTTC; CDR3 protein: CASSPQGANYGYTF
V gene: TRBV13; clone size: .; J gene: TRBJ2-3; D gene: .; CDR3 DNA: TGTGCCAGCAGCTTAAATTCAGGGTCTAGCACAGATACGCAGTATTTT; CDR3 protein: CASSLNSGSSTDTQYF
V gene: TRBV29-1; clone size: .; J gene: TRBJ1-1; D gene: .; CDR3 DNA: TGCAGCGTTGAAATGGGGATGGGCACTGAAGCTTTCTTT; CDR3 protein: CSVEMGMGTEAFF
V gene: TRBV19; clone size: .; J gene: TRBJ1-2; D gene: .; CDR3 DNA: TGTGCCAGTAGTAAGGTGGTGAACTATGGCTACACCTTC; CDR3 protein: CASSKVVNYGYTF
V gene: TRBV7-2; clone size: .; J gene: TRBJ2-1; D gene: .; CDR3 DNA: TGTGCCAGCAGCTTAGGGGACATCCGATACAATGAGCAGTTCTTC; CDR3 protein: CASSLGDIRYNEQFF
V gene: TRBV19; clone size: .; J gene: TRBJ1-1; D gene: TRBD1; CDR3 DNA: TGTGCCAGTAGTATAGCCGGGACAGGGAATAGTGAAGCTTTCTTT; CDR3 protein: CASSIAGTGNSEAFF
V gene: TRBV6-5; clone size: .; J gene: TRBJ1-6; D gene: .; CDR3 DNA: TGTGCCAGCAGTTATGGGGGCACTAATTCACCCCTCCACTTT; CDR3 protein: CASSYGGTNSPLHF
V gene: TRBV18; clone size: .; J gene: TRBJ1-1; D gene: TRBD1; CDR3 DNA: TGTGCCAGCTCACCACCGTTCGCGGGACAGGGTTCAAGAGAAGCTTTCTTT; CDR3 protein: CASSPPFAGQGSREAFF
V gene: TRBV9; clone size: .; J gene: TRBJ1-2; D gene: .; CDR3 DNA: TGTGCCAGCAGCGTAGTCCCGGGGGCGGATGGCTACACCTTC; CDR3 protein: CASSVVPGADGYTF
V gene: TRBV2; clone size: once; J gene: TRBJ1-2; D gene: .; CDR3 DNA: TGTGCCAGCAGCACACTACAGGGAGCCGGCTACACCTTC; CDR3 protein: CASSTLQGAGYTF
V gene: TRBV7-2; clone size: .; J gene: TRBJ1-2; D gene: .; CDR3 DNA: TGTGCCAGCAGCTTAGCAGCAAACTATGGCTACACCTTC; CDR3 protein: CASSLAANYGYTF
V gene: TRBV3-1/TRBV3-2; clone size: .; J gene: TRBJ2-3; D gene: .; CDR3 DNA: TGTGCCAGCAGCCAAGATACCCCCCCTCAAGCCCAATCATTT; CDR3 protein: CASSQDTPPQAQSF
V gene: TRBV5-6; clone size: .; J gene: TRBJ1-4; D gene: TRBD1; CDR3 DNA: TGTGCCAGCAGCTTGGAAGGACAGGGCTACGCAACTAATGAAAAACTGTTTTTT; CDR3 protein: CASSLEGQGYATNEKLFF
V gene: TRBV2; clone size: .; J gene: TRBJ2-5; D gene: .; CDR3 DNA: TGTGCCAGCAAACTAGGAGAGACCCAGTACTTC; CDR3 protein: CASKLGETQYF
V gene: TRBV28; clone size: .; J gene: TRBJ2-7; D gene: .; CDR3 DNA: TGTGCCAGCAGTTTATTGTCCGGGGGCACCGAGCAGTACTTC; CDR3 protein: CASSLLSGGTEQYF
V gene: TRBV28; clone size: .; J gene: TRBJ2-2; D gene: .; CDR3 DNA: TGTGCCAGCAGTTCGGGACAACCCACCGGGGAGCTGTTTTTT; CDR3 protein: CASSSGQPTGELFF
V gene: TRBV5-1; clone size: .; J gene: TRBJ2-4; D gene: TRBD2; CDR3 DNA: TGCGCCAGCAGCTTGAAGGCTAGCGGGGGGCTAGCCAAAAACATTCAGTACTTC; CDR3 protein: CASSLKASGGLAKNIQYF
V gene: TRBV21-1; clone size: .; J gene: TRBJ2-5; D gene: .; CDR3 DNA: TGTGCCAGCAGTCAAGGGACAGGGGGGGACCAAGAGACCCAGTACTTC; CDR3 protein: CASSQGTGGDQETQYF
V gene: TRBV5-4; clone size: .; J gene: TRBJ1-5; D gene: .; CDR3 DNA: TGTGCCAGCAGCGCGGACAGCTCTCTCAATCAGCCCCAGCATTTT; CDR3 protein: CASSADSSLNQPQHF
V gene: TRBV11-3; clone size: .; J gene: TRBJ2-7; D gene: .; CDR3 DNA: TGTGCCAGCAGCTCATCCCCTGTCTACGAGCAGTACTTC; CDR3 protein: CASSSSPVYEQYF
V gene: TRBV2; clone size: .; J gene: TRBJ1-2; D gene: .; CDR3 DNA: TGTGCCAGCGGAGCGGTAGTCCCGATTAACTATGGCTACACCTTC; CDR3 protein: CASGAVVPINYGYTF
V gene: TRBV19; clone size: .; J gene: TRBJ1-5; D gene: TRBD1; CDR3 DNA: TGTGCCAGTACCCCGACAGGGGCCCGCAATCAGCCCCAGCATTTT; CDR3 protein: CASTPTGARNQPQHF
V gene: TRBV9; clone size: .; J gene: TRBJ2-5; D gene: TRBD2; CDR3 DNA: TGTGCCAGCAGCTCAGATGCGGGGGGGCTGAACCAAGAGACCCAGTACTTC; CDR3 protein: CASSSDAGGLNQETQYF
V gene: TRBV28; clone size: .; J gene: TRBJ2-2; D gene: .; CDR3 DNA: TGTGCCAGCAGACCCGGGGGGCAGGTCACCGGGGAGCTGTTTTTT; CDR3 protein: CASRPGGQVTGELFF
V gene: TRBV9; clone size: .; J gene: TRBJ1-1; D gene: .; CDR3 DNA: TGTGCCAGCAGCGAGAGGGGCCCTACTAACACTGAAGCTTTCTTT; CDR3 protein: CASSERGPTNTEAFF
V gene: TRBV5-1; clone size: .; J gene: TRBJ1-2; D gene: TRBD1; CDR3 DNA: TGCGCCAGCAGCGGGACAGGCGCCTACTCTAACTATGGCTACACCTTC; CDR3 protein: CASSGTGAYSNYGYTF
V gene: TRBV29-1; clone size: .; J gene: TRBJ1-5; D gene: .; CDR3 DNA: TGCAGCGTTGTACAGGGCAATCAGCCCCAGCATTTT; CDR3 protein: CSVVQGNQPQHF
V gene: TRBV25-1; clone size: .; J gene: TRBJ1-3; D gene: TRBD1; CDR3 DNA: TGTGCCAGCAGTGACAGGGGGCTTAGTGGAAACACCATATATTTT; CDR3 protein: CASSDRGLSGNTIYF
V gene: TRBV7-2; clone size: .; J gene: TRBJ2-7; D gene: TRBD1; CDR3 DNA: TGTGCCAGCAGCGTCACAGGGGCCCGAAGCTCCTACGAGCAGTACTTC; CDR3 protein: CASSVTGARSSYEQYF
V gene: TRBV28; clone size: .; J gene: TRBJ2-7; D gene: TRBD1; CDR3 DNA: TGTGCCAGCAGTCCAACCATGGACAGGGGCTACGAGCAGTACTTC; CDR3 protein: CASSPTMDRGYEQYF
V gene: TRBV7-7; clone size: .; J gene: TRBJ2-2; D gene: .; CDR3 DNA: TGTGCTAGCAGCTTCGGTACTTACACCGGGGAGCTGTTTTTT; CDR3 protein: CASSFGTYTGELFF
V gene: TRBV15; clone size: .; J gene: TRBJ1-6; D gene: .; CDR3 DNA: TGTGCCACTCACAACCGGGCAGGGAAGGGTGTGGATTCACCCCTCCACTTT; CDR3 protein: CATHNRAGKGVDSPLHF